This T cell receptor beta chain was recorded in a study of blood T cell repertoires in COVID-19. As for the study in general: T cells, B-cell-depleted T cells, or PBMCs supplied cDNA or gDNA.

The data were produced by immunoSEQ multiplex PCR, yet TCRdb's version contains in-frame clones alone and is incomplete. Of more than 400,000 clones in the sample, roughly 85% were seen once. Source material: peripheral blood. The TCR sequence derives from a human donor in a cohort sampled during active COVID-19.

The CDR3 nucleotides are TGTGCCAGCAGCCGACCAGCGGACCTAATCACCGGGGAGCTGTTTTTT. It translates to CASSRPADLITGELFF. This chain joins TRBV3-1 (or the pseudogene TRBV3-2) and TRBJ2-2, with D maybe TRBD2 (5 bases). The CDR3 totals 16 residues. Trimming left V 4 bases short and J 4 bases short, with 16 bases between. The germline gives CDR1 LGHDT, CDR2 YNNKEL (reference sequence).